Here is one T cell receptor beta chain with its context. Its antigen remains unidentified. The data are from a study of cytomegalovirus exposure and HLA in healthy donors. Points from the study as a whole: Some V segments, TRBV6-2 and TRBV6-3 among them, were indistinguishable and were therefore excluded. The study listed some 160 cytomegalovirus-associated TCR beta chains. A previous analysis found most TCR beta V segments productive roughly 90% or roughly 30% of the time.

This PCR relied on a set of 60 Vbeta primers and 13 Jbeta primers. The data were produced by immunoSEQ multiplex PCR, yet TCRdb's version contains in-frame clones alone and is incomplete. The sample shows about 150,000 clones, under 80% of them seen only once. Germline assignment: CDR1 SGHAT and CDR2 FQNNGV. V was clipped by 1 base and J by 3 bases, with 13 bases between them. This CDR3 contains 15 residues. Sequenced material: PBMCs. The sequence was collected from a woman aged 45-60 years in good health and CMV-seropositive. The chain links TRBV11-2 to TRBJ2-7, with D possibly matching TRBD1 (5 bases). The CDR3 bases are TGTGCCAGCAGCTTAGTCCCAGGACACGTCTACGAGCAGTACTTC. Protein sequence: CASSLVPGHVYEQYF.